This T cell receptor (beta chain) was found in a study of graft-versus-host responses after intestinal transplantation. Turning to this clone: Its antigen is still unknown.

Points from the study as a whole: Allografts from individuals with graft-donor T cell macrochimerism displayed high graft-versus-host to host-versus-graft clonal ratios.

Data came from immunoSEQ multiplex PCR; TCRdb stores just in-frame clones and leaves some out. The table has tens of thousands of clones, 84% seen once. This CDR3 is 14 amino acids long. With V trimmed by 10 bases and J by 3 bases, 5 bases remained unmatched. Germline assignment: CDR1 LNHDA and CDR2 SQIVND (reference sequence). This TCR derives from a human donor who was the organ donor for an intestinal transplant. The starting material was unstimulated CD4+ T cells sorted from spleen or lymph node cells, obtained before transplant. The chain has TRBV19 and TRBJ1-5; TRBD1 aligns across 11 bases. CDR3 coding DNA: TGTGCCACTAGGGACAGGGGGACCAATCAGCCCCAGCATTTT. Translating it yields CATRDRGTNQPQHF.